The 29 T cell receptor beta chains below were found in one sample sequenced in a study of identical twins. MiXCR was run by TCRdb on the 5' RACE reads, yielding one entry per CDR3 protein. The sample gives over 250,000 distinct CDR3 sequences, around 9.7% of which show up once; roughly 6.8% is in the top ten. The same sample was also used in a study of yellow fever vaccine responses in identical twins.

Sequencing used CD8+ T cells sorted from blood. Source of these receptors: a woman between 18 and 29 years old in good health.

This clonotype came up many times. The CDR3 spells CASSPDRGRDEQFF. In DNA, the CDR3 is TGTGCCAGCAGCCCCGACAGGGGGCGGGATGAGCAGTTCTTC. The chain carries TRBV7-2 and TRBJ2-1, with 10 bases aligning to TRBD1. V shed 5 bases and J 8 bases; nucleotides not matched to a gene: 6. From germline, CDR1 is SGHTA and CDR2 FQGNSA. The CDR3 extends over 14 amino acids. The full variable domain, with the rest looked up from reference TRBV7-2 and TRBJ2-1, is GAGVSQSPSNKVTEKGKDVELRCDPISGHTALYWYRQSLGQGLEFLIYFQGNSAPDKSGLPSDRFSAERTGGSVSTLTIQRTQQEDSAVYLCASSPDRGRDEQFFGPGTRLTVL.

This chain connects TRBV10-1 to TRBJ1-2; possibly TRBD1 for D (6 bases). Germline loops: CDR1 WNHNN, CDR2 SYGVQD (reference sequence). This CDR3 has 15 amino acids. Trimming pared 3 bases from V and 4 bases from J, leaving 15 bases between. The CDR3 is CASSDSRGPAYGYTF. CDR3 bases: TGCGCCAGCAGTGACTCTCGGGGGCCCGCCTATGGCTACACCTTC.

The sample holds a few counts of this clonotype. The V call is TRBV27, the J call TRBJ2-2; 7 nucleotides align to TRBD2. The CDR3 extends over 15 amino acids. V was pared by 1 base and J by 8 bases, with 7 bases of the junction left unmatched. Germline V gene data show CDR1 as MNHEY and CDR2 as SMNVEV (reference sequence). The CDR3, as DNA: TGTGCCAGCAGTTTATACGGGAGGTCCGCGGGGGAGCTGTTTTTT. It specifies CASSLYGRSAGELFF.

V and J are TRBV12-5 and TRBJ2-1, with a possible D match to TRBD2 (6 bases). The ends were cut back, 6 bases at V and 0 bases at J, with 12 bases in the middle. Germline V lookup: CDR1 LGHNT, CDR2 FRNRAP. The CDR3 runs 15 residues. The CDR3 sequence is CASGWGDSSYNEQFF. The CDR3 bases are TGTGCTAGTGGCTGGGGGGATAGCTCCTACAATGAGCAGTTCTTC.

This rearrangement joins TRBV20-1 to TRBJ2-2; D is uncertain. Trimming stripped 5 bases from V and 1 base from J, with 8 bases between. CDR1 is DFQATT, CDR2 SNEGSKA, per germline (reference sequence). The CDR3 has 13 residues. CDR3 residues: CSARQVNTGELFF. The CDR3, as DNA: TGCAGTGCTCGGCAGGTGAACACCGGGGAGCTGTTTTTT.

This clonotype was detected many times. The gene calls are TRBV4-3 and TRBJ2-1; 7 nucleotides line up with TRBD2. Trimming took 1 base from V and 7 from J; bases not matched to a gene: 10. Germline-derived CDR1 and CDR2 are LGHNA and YSLEER. The CDR3 has 16 amino acids. CDR3 in amino acids: CASSQGKSGRGNEQFF. DNA for the CDR3: TGCGCCAGCAGCCAAGGAAAGTCAGGGAGGGGTAATGAGCAGTTCTTC.

Remarks on this clonotype: A much larger clone is a single base away; this may be a read error. The J gene is TRBJ2-3, the V gene TRBV12-3 or TRBV12-4; the match to TRBD2 covers 8 bases. The CDR3 loop spans 15 amino acids. In nucleotides, the CDR3 is TGTGCCAGCCTATTAGCGGGACTAATCACAGATACGCTGTATTTT. Translation gives CASLLAGLITDTLYF.

This clonotype was picked up a small number of times. The rearrangement links TRBV27 to TRBJ2-7; a weak D match, TRBD1 (5 bases). Trimming removed 6 bases from V and 9 bases from J, with 18 bases in between. Germline V CDR1 and CDR2: MNHEY, SMNVEV (reference sequence). This CDR3 region has 13 residues. DNA of the CDR3: TGTGCCAGCAGAACAGGAACAACCCCGAGGCAGTACTTC. As protein: CASRTGTTPRQYF.

The chain recombines TRBV15 with TRBJ2-5; D call uncertain. Trimming removed 1 base at V and 2 bases at J, with 17 bases between. The CDR3 runs to 17 residues. Per germline, CDR1 LNHNV and CDR2 YYDKDF (reference sequence). CDR3 in DNA: TGTGCCACCAGCAGAGGCCTCTCAGTGCAGGTACAAGAGACCCAGTACTTC. The encoded protein is CATSRGLSVQVQETQYF.

This clonotype was detected only a few times. The chain employs TRBV29-1 and TRBJ2-3; tentatively, D is TRBD2 (6 bases). V gave up 4 bases and J gave up 5 bases, with 16 bases separating them. This CDR3 comprises 14 residues. CDR1 is SQVTM, CDR2 ANQGSEA, per germline. CDR3 sequence reads: CSVGGGTPGDTQYF. The DNA of the CDR3 is TGCAGCGTTGGCGGCGGGACCCCCGGAGATACGCAGTATTTT.

The chain recombines TRBV27 with TRBJ2-7, with TRBD1 matching 10 bases. This CDR3 comprises 14 residues. Per germline, CDR1 MNHEY and CDR2 SMNVEV (reference sequence). With V trimmed by 8 bases and J by 3 bases, 7 bases remained unmatched. CDR3 residues: CASQPGQGYYEQYF. CDR3 DNA: TGTGCCAGCCAGCCGGGACAGGGGTACTACGAGCAGTACTTC.

The CDR3 DNA follows: TGTGCCACCAGTGATGGGGGCGGGCAGCCCCAGCATTTT. Its translation: CATSDGGGQPQHF. The chain combines TRBV24-1 with TRBJ1-5; TRBD1 might be the D (6 bases). This CDR3 comprises 13 residues. Germline V lookup: CDR1 KGHDR, CDR2 SFDVKD. Between the trimmed V and J ends, which lost 3 bases and 7 bases, there was a span of 9 bases.

Many counts were recorded for this clonotype. The rearrangement joins TRBV4-1 to TRBJ2-7; the match to TRBD2 covers 10 bases. V trimming: 4 bases; J trimming: 1 base; junction bases outside the gene matches: 4. Per the germline V gene, CDR1 is MGHRA and CDR2 is YSYEKL. This CDR3 has 15 amino acids. This CDR3 reads CASSPGLADSYEQYF. The CDR3 DNA follows: TGCGCCAGCAGCCCAGGACTAGCGGATTCCTACGAGCAGTACTTC.

The V gene is TRBV6-2 or TRBV6-3, the J gene TRBJ2-2, with D tentatively TRBD2 (6 bases). V lost 1 base to trimming and J lost 3 bases, with 12 bases between them. The CDR3 runs 16 residues. Germline CDR1 is MNHEY and CDR2 is SVGEGT. In nucleotides, the CDR3 is TGTGCCAGCAGTTACTGGCGGGGAGGTGACACCGGGGAGCTGTTTTTT. Translation: CASSYWRGGDTGELFF.

Only a few counts were recorded for this clonotype. The chain recombines TRBV4-2 with TRBJ1-3, with D possibly TRBD1 on 6 matching bases. Germline lookup yields CDR1 LGHNA and CDR2 YNFKEQ. Trimming shortened V by 0 bases and J by 3 bases, and 12 bases separated the two germline ends. The CDR3 totals 16 residues. This chain's CDR3 is CASSQDSRGLGNTIYF. The CDR3 DNA reads as TGTGCCAGCAGCCAAGATTCACGGGGGCTTGGAAACACCATATATTTT.

This clonotype has at least ten counts. The rearrangement links TRBV4-1 to TRBJ1-1; D not certain. Between the trimmed V and J ends, which lost 0 bases and 5 bases, there was a span of 13 bases. This CDR3 contains 15 residues. The germline gives CDR1 MGHRA, CDR2 YSYEKL. The CDR3 coding sequence is TGCGCCAGCAGCCAAGATCCATTGCTGGAAACTGAAGCTTTCTTT. This encodes CASSQDPLLETEAFF.

This clonotype was seen at least ten times. This chain connects TRBV10-3 to TRBJ2-1, with 7 bases matching TRBD2. V gave up 5 bases and J gave up 5 bases; unmatched junction bases: 9. The CDR3 sequence is 15 residues long. Germline CDR1 and CDR2: ENHRY and SYGVKD. CDR3 nucleotide sequence: TGTGCCATCAGTAACCGGCGGGAGAGAGACAATGAGCAGTTCTTC. This gives the protein CAISNRRERDNEQFF.

The chain combines TRBV11-2 with TRBJ1-1, with 7 bases aligning to TRBD1. From germline, CDR1 is SGHAT and CDR2 FQNNGV. The CDR3 has 15 residues. V lost 5 bases and J lost 4; bases outside the gene matches: 10. Written as DNA, the CDR3 is TGTGCCAGCAGCGCCCAGGGGGATCTGGGCACTGAAGCTTTCTTT. Its protein is CASSAQGDLGTEAFF.

The chain joins TRBV20-1 to TRBJ2-7; the match to TRBD2 covers 10 bases. V lost 1 base and J lost 7; bases outside the gene matches: 7. The CDR3 covers 14 residues. CDR1 is DFQATT and CDR2 is SNEGSKA in the germline V gene (reference sequence). The CDR3 DNA sequence: TGCAGTGCTAGAGGTGGGAGCGGGAGGGGAGAGCAGTACTTC. Amino acids: CSARGGSGRGEQYF.

This clonotype appeared many times. The chain combines TRBV20-1 with TRBJ2-1, with TRBD2 as a possible D gene (5 bases). V was clipped by 0 bases and J by 9 bases, with 9 bases between them. The CDR3 has 12 amino acids. The germline CDR1 and CDR2 sequences are DFQATT and SNEGSKA (reference sequence). The CDR3 sequence is CSARDQGSEQFF. CDR3 in DNA: TGCAGTGCTAGAGATCAAGGGAGTGAGCAGTTCTTC.

This rearrangement joins TRBV29-1 to TRBJ2-1; 8 positions match TRBD2. Germline V lookup: CDR1 SQVTM, CDR2 ANQGSEA. The CDR3 runs to 16 residues. The J segment lost 8 bases and the V segment lost 8 bases, leaving 20 bases of the junction unmatched. The CDR3 region is CSPAMASGRGWDEQFF. The CDR3 DNA is TGCAGCCCCGCCATGGCCAGCGGGAGAGGTTGGGATGAGCAGTTCTTC.

The chain links TRBV2 to TRBJ2-5; D remains unclear. Germline lookup yields CDR1 SNHLY and CDR2 FYNNEI. The V and J ends lost 6 bases and 4 bases respectively, with 12 bases between them. The CDR3 is 13 amino acids. The CDR3 here is CASSSVVGETQYF. The CDR3 region has the DNA TGTGCCAGCAGCTCAGTCGTGGGAGAGACCCAGTACTTC.

The V and J genes are TRBV27 and TRBJ2-1, with a weak D call TRBD1 (6 bases). This CDR3 is built from 17 residues. Germline CDR1 and CDR2: MNHEY and SMNVEV (reference sequence). Trimming stripped 0 bases from V and 1 base from J, with 13 bases between. The CDR3 spells CASSLSSGAVSYNEQFF. CDR3 DNA: TGTGCCAGCAGTTTATCATCAGGGGCGGTATCCTACAATGAGCAGTTCTTC.

This clonotype was counted only a few times. This sequence joins TRBV9 and TRBJ1-4; perhaps TRBD1 as D (6 bases). The V end lost 3 bases, the J end lost 0 bases, and 12 bases lay between the germline ends. The germline gives CDR1 SGDLS, CDR2 YYNGEE. The CDR3 runs 16 residues. The CDR3 region has the DNA TGTGCCAGCAGCGCTACAGGGCGACCAACTAATGAAAAACTGTTTTTT. Protein: CASSATGRPTNEKLFF.

The table lists this clonotype with many counts. The rearrangement uses TRBV4-3 and TRBJ2-1; no definite D call. The CDR3 sequence is 16 residues long. Per the germline V gene, CDR1 is LGHNA and CDR2 is YSLEER. Trimming removed 0 bases from V and 0 bases from J, with 9 bases in between. This chain's CDR3 is CASSQDSLSSYNEQFF. The CDR3 coding sequence is TGCGCCAGCAGCCAAGATAGTCTTAGCTCCTACAATGAGCAGTTCTTC.

In this sample, this clonotype turned up a few times. The V call is TRBV7-9, the J call TRBJ2-3; possibly TRBD2 for D (6 bases). This CDR3 has 14 residues. Deletions cut 5 bases from V and 14 bases from J, with 23 bases between. CDR1 is SEHNR and CDR2 is FQNEAQ in the germline V gene (reference sequence). CDR3 in DNA: TGTGCCAGCAGCCCTACTAGCAGCACAGCGAGTGTGTATTTT. Amino acid sequence: CASSPTSSTASVYF.

In this sample, this clonotype turned up a few times. The V call is TRBV2, the J call TRBJ2-7, with D possibly matching TRBD2 (5 bases). Trimming pared 3 bases from V and 1 base from J, leaving 7 bases between. This CDR3 comprises 13 residues. Germline V lookup: CDR1 SNHLY, CDR2 FYNNEI. CDR3 DNA: TGTGCCAGCAGTGATCGGACTTCCTACGAGCAGTACTTC. The encoded protein is CASSDRTSYEQYF.

A few counts support this clonotype. The chain links TRBV4-2 to TRBJ2-7; tentatively, D is TRBD1 (6 bases). The germline V and J ends were trimmed by 1 base and 2 bases, with 15 bases remaining between them. This CDR3 has 16 residues. In germline, CDR1 is LGHNA, CDR2 YNFKEQ. DNA of the CDR3: TGTGCCAGCAGCCAAGCGATTGGGCAGGGGACCTACGAGCAGTACTTC. It encodes CASSQAIGQGTYEQYF.

The chain joins TRBV27 to TRBJ1-1, with D perhaps matching TRBD1 (5 bases). Germline CDR1 MNHEY, CDR2 SMNVEV (reference sequence). The CDR3 runs 13 residues. V was trimmed by 5 bases and J by 3 bases, leaving 10 bases between them. CDR3 loop: CASSLGDDTEAFF. The CDR3, as DNA: TGTGCCAGCAGTCTCGGGGACGACACTGAAGCTTTCTTT.